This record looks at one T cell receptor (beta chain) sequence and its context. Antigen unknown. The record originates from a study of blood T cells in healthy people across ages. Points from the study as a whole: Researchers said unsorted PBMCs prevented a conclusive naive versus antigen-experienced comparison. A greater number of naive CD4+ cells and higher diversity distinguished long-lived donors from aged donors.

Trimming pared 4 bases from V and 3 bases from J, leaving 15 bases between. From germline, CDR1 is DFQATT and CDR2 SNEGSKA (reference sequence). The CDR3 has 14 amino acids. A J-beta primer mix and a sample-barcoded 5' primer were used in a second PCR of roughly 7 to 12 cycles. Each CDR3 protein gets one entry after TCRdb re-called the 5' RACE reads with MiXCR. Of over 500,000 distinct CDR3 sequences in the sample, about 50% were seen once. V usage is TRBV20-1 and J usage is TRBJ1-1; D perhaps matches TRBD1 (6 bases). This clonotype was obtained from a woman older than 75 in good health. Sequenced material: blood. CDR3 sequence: CSAKDSGGHTEAFF. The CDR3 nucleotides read TGCAGTGCTAAAGACAGCGGGGGGCACACTGAAGCTTTCTTT.